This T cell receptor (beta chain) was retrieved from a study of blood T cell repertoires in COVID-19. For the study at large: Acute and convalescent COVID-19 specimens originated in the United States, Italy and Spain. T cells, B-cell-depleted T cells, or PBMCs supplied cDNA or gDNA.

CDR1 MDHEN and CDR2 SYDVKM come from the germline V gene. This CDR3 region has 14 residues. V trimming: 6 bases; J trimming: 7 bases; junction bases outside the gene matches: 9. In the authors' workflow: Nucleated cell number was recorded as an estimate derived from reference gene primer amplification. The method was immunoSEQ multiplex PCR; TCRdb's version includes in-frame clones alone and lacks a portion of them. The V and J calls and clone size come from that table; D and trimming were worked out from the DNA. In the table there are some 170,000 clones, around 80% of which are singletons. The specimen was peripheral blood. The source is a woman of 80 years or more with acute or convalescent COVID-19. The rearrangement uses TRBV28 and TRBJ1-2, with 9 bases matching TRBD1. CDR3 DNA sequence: TGTGCCAGCAGGAAACCGGGACAGGGACTTGGCTACACCTTC. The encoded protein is CASRKPGQGLGYTF.